The rows below give T cell receptor beta chains drawn from one sample of a study of blood T cell repertoires in COVID-19. Repertoires were generated with immunoSEQ multiplex PCR, while TCRdb's copy carries only in-frame clones and drops some. The data contain some 130,000 clones, about 77% of them seen just once; the ten biggest clones take up roughly 20%. The sample comprised peripheral blood. These receptors were collected from a man older than 75 with acute or convalescent COVID-19. CDR3s include the opening cysteine and the closing phenylalanine or tryptophan. Each record gives: D gene, V gene, clone size, J gene, CDR3 DNA, CDR3 protein. D genes are given only for firm matches. The listing skips clone size in some rows; elsewhere it reads once, few, many or a size class.

D: .
V: TRBV12-5
size: few
J: TRBJ2-5
DNA: TGTGCTAGTGGTTTGGTACTCCTTCCGGGGTTCCAAGAGACCCAGTACTTC
CDR3: CASGLVLLPGFQETQYF

D: TRBD2
V: TRBV2
size: .
J: TRBJ2-7
DNA: TGTGCCAGCAGTGAACGTAGCGGGGGGGCAAAAAACGAGCAGTACTTC
CDR3: CASSERSGGAKNEQYF

D: .
V: TRBV2
size: .
J: TRBJ2-2
DNA: TGTGCCAGCACCCGGGGGAGCAACACCGGGGAGCTGTTTTTT
CDR3: CASTRGSNTGELFF

D: .
V: TRBV5-1
size: .
J: TRBJ1-6
DNA: TGCGCCAGCCGCAACCTCCTTCAACAGCCCGGGGTTTCACCCCTCCACTTT
CDR3: CASRNLLQQPGVSPLHF

D: TRBD1
V: TRBV7-9
size: many
J: TRBJ1-4
DNA: TGTGCCAGCAGCCGATCCAGGGGGCCGGCTAATGAAAAACTGTTTTTT
CDR3: CASSRSRGPANEKLFF

D: TRBD1
V: TRBV5-4
size: .
J: TRBJ2-2
DNA: TGTGCCAGCAGCATACAGGGGTGGGGAAACACCGGGGAGCTGTTTTTT
CDR3: CASSIQGWGNTGELFF

D: .
V: TRBV13
size: few
J: TRBJ1-3
DNA: TGTGCCAGCAGCCACGCGGCTGGAAACACCATATATTTT
CDR3: CASSHAAGNTIYF

D: .
V: TRBV9
size: once
J: TRBJ1-1
DNA: TGTGCCAGCAGCGTAGAATGGAATCGGGACACTGAAGCTTTCTTT
CDR3: CASSVEWNRDTEAFF

D: TRBD1
V: TRBV11-2
size: .
J: TRBJ2-7
DNA: TGTGCCAGCAGCTCCGCCGGGACAGGGCATGAGCAGTACTTC
CDR3: CASSSAGTGHEQYF

D: .
V: TRBV2
size: once
J: TRBJ2-3
DNA: TGTGCCAGCAGTGAACGGGGTCCAGATACGCAGTATTTT
CDR3: CASSERGPDTQYF

D: TRBD1
V: TRBV15
size: .
J: TRBJ2-7
DNA: TGTGCCACCAGCGAACGGACAGGGGCCTACGAGCAGTACTTC
CDR3: CATSERTGAYEQYF

D: TRBD2
V: TRBV7-2
size: .
J: TRBJ2-7
DNA: TGTGCCAGCAGCTTAGGACTAGCGGGGGGCTCATCCTACGAGCAGTACTTC
CDR3: CASSLGLAGGSSYEQYF

D: .
V: TRBV28
size: .
J: TRBJ2-1
DNA: TGTGCCAGCACCTCCCGAAGGGGTAAGCAGTTCTTC
CDR3: CASTSRRGKQFF

D: .
V: TRBV6-5
size: .
J: TRBJ1-2
DNA: TGTGCCAGCAGCCCCGGGGGGGGGAACTATGGCTACACCTTC
CDR3: CASSPGGGNYGYTF

D: .
V: TRBV6-5
size: .
J: TRBJ2-1
DNA: TGTGCCAGCGGGGGGGCATGGTACAATGAGCAGTTCTTC
CDR3: CASGGAWYNEQFF

D: TRBD1
V: TRBV4-1
size: .
J: TRBJ1-2
DNA: TGCGCCAGCAGCCAAGAAACCGGGACAGGGAGTGGCTACACCTTC
CDR3: CASSQETGTGSGYTF

D: TRBD1
V: TRBV19
size: .
J: TRBJ1-1
DNA: TGTGCCAGTACCCCCCGACATTGGACAGGTCCGAACACTGAAGCTTTCTTT
CDR3: CASTPRHWTGPNTEAFF

D: .
V: TRBV7-2
size: .
J: TRBJ2-3
DNA: TGTGCCAGCAGCTACAATAGCAGAGGCACAGATACGCAGTATTTT
CDR3: CASSYNSRGTDTQYF

D: .
V: TRBV27
size: .
J: TRBJ2-3
DNA: TGTGCCAGCAGTTCACCCCCTAATACGCAGTATTTT
CDR3: CASSSPPNTQYF

D: .
V: TRBV18
size: few
J: TRBJ2-2
DNA: TGTGCCAGCTCTCCGGTAGCGATCCATAACACCGGGGAGCTGTTTTTT
CDR3: CASSPVAIHNTGELFF

D: TRBD1
V: TRBV19
size: .
J: TRBJ2-5
DNA: TGTGCCAGTAGTCGGACAGGGGAAGAGACCCAGTACTTC
CDR3: CASSRTGEETQYF

D: .
V: TRBV19
size: once
J: TRBJ2-5
DNA: TGTGCCAGTAGTAACCTCCAGGGGTACCAAGAGACCCAGTACTTC
CDR3: CASSNLQGYQETQYF

D: .
V: TRBV12-5
size: .
J: TRBJ2-3
DNA: TGTGCTAGTGGTTTGTATTCAGGAGGGGCAGATACGCAGTATTTT
CDR3: CASGLYSGGADTQYF

D: .
V: TRBV14
size: medium-sized
J: TRBJ2-1
DNA: TGTGCCAGCAGCCAAGGCCCAGGGCCAAGGTATGAGCAGTTCTTC
CDR3: CASSQGPGPRYEQFF

D: TRBD1
V: TRBV5-1
size: .
J: TRBJ2-2
DNA: TGCGCCAGCAGCTTGGCCCCGGACAGGGCGGCCGGGGAGCTGTTTTTT
CDR3: CASSLAPDRAAGELFF

D: TRBD2
V: TRBV30
size: once
J: TRBJ2-1
DNA: TGTGCCTGGAGTGTAATGGCGGGGGGGTACAATGAGCAGTTCTTC
CDR3: CAWSVMAGGYNEQFF

D: TRBD1
V: TRBV2
size: once
J: TRBJ2-3
DNA: TGTGCCAGCAGTGAAGTGGGACAGGGTATCACAGATACGCAGTATTTT
CDR3: CASSEVGQGITDTQYF

D: .
V: TRBV6-5
size: .
J: TRBJ1-3
DNA: TGTGCCAGCAGTTACTCTACGGGGGGCGGTGACACCATATATTTT
CDR3: CASSYSTGGGDTIYF

D: .
V: TRBV6-5
size: .
J: TRBJ1-1
DNA: TGTGCCAGCCCAGGGGACACGGCGAACACTGAAGCTTTCTTT
CDR3: CASPGDTANTEAFF

D: TRBD2
V: TRBV5-1
size: .
J: TRBJ2-2
DNA: TGCGCCAGCAGCTTGGCGGCCGGGGGGACCGGGGAGCTGTTTTTT
CDR3: CASSLAAGGTGELFF

D: .
V: TRBV4-3
size: once
J: TRBJ1-5
DNA: TGCGCCAGCAGCCAAGACCGACTCCCCCCCAATCAGCCCCAGCATTTT
CDR3: CASSQDRLPPNQPQHF

D: TRBD1
V: TRBV14
size: .
J: TRBJ2-1
DNA: TGTGCCAGCAGCCACGCCCCGACAGGGGCCGCCCGGGGTGAGCAGTTCTTC
CDR3: CASSHAPTGAARGEQFF

D: .
V: TRBV7-9
size: few
J: TRBJ1-2
DNA: TGTGCCAGCAGCCCCACTGCAGGGCCAGCCGGAGGCTACACCTTC
CDR3: CASSPTAGPAGGYTF

D: .
V: TRBV10-3
size: .
J: TRBJ1-1
DNA: TGTGCCATCAGTGAGTTGAAGCTGCTGGGGGGTACTGAAGCTTTCTTT
CDR3: CAISELKLLGGTEAFF

D: .
V: TRBV27
size: .
J: TRBJ1-1
DNA: TGTGCCAGCAGTTTCCGCGCCCAGGGGTCTGAAGCTTTCTTT
CDR3: CASSFRAQGSEAFF

D: TRBD2
V: TRBV9
size: many
J: TRBJ2-3
DNA: TGTGCCAGCAGCGTTGGGACTAGATCGAACACAGATACGCAGTATTTT
CDR3: CASSVGTRSNTDTQYF

D: .
V: TRBV5-1
size: .
J: TRBJ2-1
DNA: TGCGCCAGCAGCTTCGAGGGTGGGCAGTTCTTC
CDR3: CASSFEGGQFF

D: TRBD1
V: TRBV3-1/TRBV3-2
size: .
J: TRBJ1-1
DNA: TGTGCCAGCAGCCATCTTACAGGGGGCATCACTGAAGCTTTCTTT
CDR3: CASSHLTGGITEAFF

D: TRBD2
V: TRBV7-6
size: .
J: TRBJ2-3
DNA: TGTGCCAGCAGCTTAGCACTAGCGGGGGGCACAGATACGCAGTATTTT
CDR3: CASSLALAGGTDTQYF

D: .
V: TRBV30
size: few
J: TRBJ2-7
DNA: TGTGCCTGCGGGCCGATAGGGGTGGGCGAGCAGTACTTC
CDR3: CACGPIGVGEQYF

D: .
V: TRBV3-1/TRBV3-2
size: once
J: TRBJ2-2
DNA: TGTGCCAGCAGTAGAACGCAATCCGGGACCGGGGAGCTGTTTTTT
CDR3: CASSRTQSGTGELFF

D: .
V: TRBV3-1/TRBV3-2
size: .
J: TRBJ1-3
DNA: TGTGCCAGCAGCACTCGAGGCAACACCATATATTTT
CDR3: CASSTRGNTIYF

D: .
V: TRBV4-1
size: few
J: TRBJ1-2
DNA: TGCGCCAGCAGCCAAGATGCAGGGGAAAAAGACACCTTC
CDR3: CASSQDAGEKDTF

D: .
V: TRBV18
size: .
J: TRBJ2-3
DNA: TGTGCCAGCTCACCATCGCGGGGCCAAACCACAGATACGCAGTATTTT
CDR3: CASSPSRGQTTDTQYF

D: TRBD1
V: TRBV3-1/TRBV3-2
size: .
J: TRBJ2-5
DNA: TGTGCCAGCAGCCAAGATTCACAGGGGGGTAAAGAGACCCAGTACTTC
CDR3: CASSQDSQGGKETQYF

D: TRBD1
V: TRBV7-2
size: .
J: TRBJ1-5
DNA: TGTGCCAGCAGCTTAGGCGGGACAGCTGGCAATCAGCCCCAGCATTTT
CDR3: CASSLGGTAGNQPQHF

D: .
V: TRBV10-3
size: .
J: TRBJ2-3
DNA: TGTGCCATCAGTCAAACAGGGTCCGGTTTGAAAGATACGCAGTATTTT
CDR3: CAISQTGSGLKDTQYF

D: .
V: TRBV28
size: .
J: TRBJ1-1
DNA: TGTGCCAGCAGTTTACTGGCAGGGGCCGTTAAAGCTTTCTTT
CDR3: CASSLLAGAVKAFF

D: .
V: TRBV7-8
size: .
J: TRBJ1-2
DNA: TGTGCCAGCAGCTTAGCAGGGGCGGCCGGCTACACCTTC
CDR3: CASSLAGAAGYTF

D: TRBD1
V: TRBV2
size: .
J: TRBJ1-3
DNA: TGTGCCAGCAGTGAAGCGCTTCGGGACAGGGGAAACACCATATATTTT
CDR3: CASSEALRDRGNTIYF